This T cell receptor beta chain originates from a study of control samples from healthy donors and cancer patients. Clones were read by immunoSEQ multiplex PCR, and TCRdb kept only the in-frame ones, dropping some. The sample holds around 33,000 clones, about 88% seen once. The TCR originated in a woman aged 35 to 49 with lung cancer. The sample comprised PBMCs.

The CDR3 is CASSLDSGGFGNTIYF. In nucleotides, the CDR3 is TGTGCCAGCAGCTTAGACTCCGGGGGATTTGGAAACACCATATATTTT. V is TRBV7-9 and J is TRBJ1-3; perhaps TRBD1 as D (5 bases). The CDR3 runs to 16 residues. From germline, CDR1 is SEHNR and CDR2 FQNEAQ (reference sequence). Deletions cut 1 base from V and 3 bases from J, with 13 bases between.